The 2 T cell receptor beta chains below were found in one sample sequenced in a study of T cell clonality in common variable immunodeficiency. Assay used: immunoSEQ multiplex PCR; TCRdb lists only in-frame clones, some missing. This sample shows about 43,000 clones and no singletons; approximately 2.2% rests with the ten largest. The specimen was peripheral blood mononuclear cells. The origin of the receptors is a person between 18 and 75 years old in good health.

This clone was seen ten or more times. Read data end 3 residues before the CDR3 end; the end is taken from the germline J gene. The rearrangement links TRBV5-4 to TRBJ2-5; D unresolved. V gave up 0 bases and J gave up 4 bases, with 4 bases separating them. CDR1 and CDR2 (germline): SGHNT, YYREEE (reference sequence). The CDR3 spans 12 residues. The CDR3 sequence: CASSLDGETQYF. The sequenced CDR3 bases are TGTGCCAGCAGCTTGGACGGAGAGACC.

This clone was detected many times. The read falls 3 residues short of the CDR3 end, and the missing part is taken from the germline J gene. This chain links TRBV12-3 or TRBV12-4 with TRBJ1-4; D may be TRBD1 (5 bases). V gave up 7 bases and J gave up 3 bases, with 15 bases separating them. The CDR3 contains 15 residues. CDR3 region: CASTHGGQANEKLFF. Incomplete CDR3 DNA: TGTGCCAGCACTCACGGAGGACAAGCTAATGAAAAA.